The clone carrying this TCR beta chain was observed at least ten times. These data come from a study of CDR3 diversity in severe acne. TCRdb ran MiXCR on the PCR reads and lists one entry per CDR3 protein. The sample lists tens of thousands of distinct CDR3 sequences; under 60% were seen once. The CDR3 covers 14 residues. The V gene's germline CDR1 is MDHEN and CDR2 SYDVKM. Trimming stripped 4 bases from V and 8 bases from J, with 12 bases between. Specimen: blood. The chain couples TRBV28 to TRBJ1-6; D possibly corresponds to TRBD1 (6 bases). The receptor's source is a male donor in good health, without acne. The chain's CDR3 is CASSWRTADSPLHF. Written as DNA, the CDR3 is TGTGCCAGCAGTTGGAGGACAGCCGATTCACCCCTCCACTTT. The entire variable domain, with the rest obtained from reference TRBV28 and TRBJ1-6, is as follows: DVKVTQSSRYLVKRTGEKVFLECVQDMDHENMFWYRQDPGLGLRLIYFSYDVKMKEKGDIPEGYSVSREKKERFSLILESASTNQTSMYLCASSWRTADSPLHFGNGTRLTVT.